This T cell receptor (beta chain) was sequenced in a study of T cells expressing NK-cell markers. On the study more broadly: Investigators obtained TCR beta repertoires from sorted CD3+CD56+NKG2C+, CD3+CD56+NKG2C- and CD3+CD56-NKG2C+ T cells. The sequencing cohort of eight donors included seven HCMV-seropositive individuals and one seronegative individual.

Reprocessing the 5' RACE reads, TCRdb reports a single entry for every CDR3 protein and omits DNA. This sample's clone table lists about 460,000 distinct CDR3 sequences. Remarks on this clonotype: Its antigen is unknown.

The study, taken as a whole, reports: The leading position in the CD3+CD56-NKG2C+ fraction of four donors also went to these clonotypes. Dominant NKG2C+ clonotypes in over 5 donors made up about 1.0-7.0% of CD8+ T cells.

This CDR3 is 13 amino acids long. Looked up from germline, CDR1 is LNHDA and CDR2 is SQIVND (reference sequence). Material: blood T cells: a sorted CD56 or NKG2C T cell subset, CD4+ or CD8+ T cells, or bulk PBMC T cells (not recorded which). The chain employs TRBV19 and TRBJ1-2; the D call from TCRdb, TRBD1, cannot be confirmed without DNA. This clonotype was obtained from a woman in her forties or fifties in good health. CDR3 loop: CASTAGGGYGYTF. Full variable domain (remainder filled in from reference TRBV19 and TRBJ1-2): DGGITQSPKYLFRKEGQNVTLSCEQNLNHDAMYWYRQDPGQGLRLIYYSQIVNDFQKGDIAEGYSVSREKKESFPLTVTSAQKNPTAFYLCASTAGGGYGYTFGSGTRLTVV.